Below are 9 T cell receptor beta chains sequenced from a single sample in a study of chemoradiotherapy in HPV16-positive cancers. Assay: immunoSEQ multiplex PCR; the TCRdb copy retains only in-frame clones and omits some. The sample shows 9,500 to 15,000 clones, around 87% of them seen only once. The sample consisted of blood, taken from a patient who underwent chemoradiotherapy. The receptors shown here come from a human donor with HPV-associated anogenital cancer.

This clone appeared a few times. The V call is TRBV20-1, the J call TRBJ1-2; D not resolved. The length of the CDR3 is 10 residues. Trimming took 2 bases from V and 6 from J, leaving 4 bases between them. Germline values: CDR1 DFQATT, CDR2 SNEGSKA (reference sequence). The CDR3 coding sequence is TGCAGTGCTAGATGGAATGGCTACACCTTC. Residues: CSARWNGYTF.

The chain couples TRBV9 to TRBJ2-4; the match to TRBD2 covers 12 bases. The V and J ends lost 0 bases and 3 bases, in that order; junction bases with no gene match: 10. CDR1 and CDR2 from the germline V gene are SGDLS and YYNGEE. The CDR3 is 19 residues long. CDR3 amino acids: CASSVGASGGALGKNIQYF. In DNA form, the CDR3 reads TGTGCCAGCAGCGTAGGAGCTAGCGGGGGGGCTTTAGGCAAAAACATTCAGTACTTC.

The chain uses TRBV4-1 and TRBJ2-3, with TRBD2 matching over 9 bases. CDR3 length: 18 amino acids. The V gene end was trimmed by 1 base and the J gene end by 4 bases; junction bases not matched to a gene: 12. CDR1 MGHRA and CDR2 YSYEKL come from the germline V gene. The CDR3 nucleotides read TGCGCCAGCAGCCAAGGTCGAGCACCAGCGGGGGGAGCAGATACGCAGTATTTT. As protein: CASSQGRAPAGGADTQYF.

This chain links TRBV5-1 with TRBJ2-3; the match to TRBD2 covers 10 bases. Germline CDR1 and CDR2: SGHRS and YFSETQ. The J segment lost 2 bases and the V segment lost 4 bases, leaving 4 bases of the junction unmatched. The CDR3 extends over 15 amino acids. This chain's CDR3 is CASSQRGGITDTQYF. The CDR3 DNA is TGCGCCAGCAGCCAGCGGGGGGGGATCACAGATACGCAGTATTTT.

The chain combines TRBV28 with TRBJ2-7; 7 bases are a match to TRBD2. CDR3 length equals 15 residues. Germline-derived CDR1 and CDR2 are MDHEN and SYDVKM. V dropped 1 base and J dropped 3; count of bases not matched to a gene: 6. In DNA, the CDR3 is TGTGCCAGCAGTTTATTCGCGGGGGATAACTACGAGCAGTACTTC. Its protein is CASSLFAGDNYEQYF.

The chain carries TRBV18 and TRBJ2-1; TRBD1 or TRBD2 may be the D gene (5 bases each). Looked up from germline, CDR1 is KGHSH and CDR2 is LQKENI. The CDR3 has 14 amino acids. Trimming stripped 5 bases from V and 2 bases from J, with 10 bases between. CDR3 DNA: TGTGCCAGCTCATGGGGGAAACCCTACAATGAGCAGTTCTTC. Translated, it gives CASSWGKPYNEQFF. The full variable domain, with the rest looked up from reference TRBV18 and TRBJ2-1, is NAGVMQNPRHLVRRRGQEARLRCSPMKGHSHVYWYRQLPEEGLKFMVYLQKENIIDESGMPKERFSAEFPKEGPSILRIQQVVRGDSAAYFCASSWGKPYNEQFFGPGTRLTVL.

This CDR3 reads CASSPHLNSPLHF. CDR3 DNA: TGTGCCAGCAGCCCGCACCTCAATTCACCCCTCCACTTT. The V gene is TRBV14, the J gene TRBJ1-6; D unresolved. V gave up 4 bases and J gave up 7 bases, with 8 bases separating them. Germline assignment: CDR1 SGHDN and CDR2 FVKESK. This CDR3 has 13 amino acids.

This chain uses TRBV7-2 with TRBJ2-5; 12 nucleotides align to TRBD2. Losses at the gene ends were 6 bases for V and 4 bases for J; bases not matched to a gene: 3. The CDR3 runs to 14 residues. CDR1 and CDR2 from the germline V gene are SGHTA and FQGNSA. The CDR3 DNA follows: TGTGCCAGCAGGCTAGCGGGGGGGCGAGAGACCCAGTACTTC. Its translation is CASRLAGGRETQYF.

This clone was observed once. In DNA form, the CDR3 reads TGTGCCAGCTCATACACCAGGGACCATAGCAATCAGCCCCAGCATTTT. This gives the protein CASSYTRDHSNQPQHF. V gene TRBV18 combines with J gene TRBJ1-5; D might be TRBD1 (5 bases). CDR1 and CDR2 (germline): KGHSH, LQKENI. The CDR3 is 16 amino acids. The germline V and J ends were trimmed by 5 bases and 0 bases, with 14 bases remaining between them.